This T cell receptor (beta chain) was documented in a study of OX40 agonist ivuxolimab in advanced cancers. The overall study: The patients received agonistic anti-OX40 (CD134) antibody ivuxolimab. A diagnosis of hepatocellular carcinoma, melanoma, renal cell or head and neck cancer was present in dose-escalation patients. Partial responses occurred in Three dose-escalation patients, one with hepatocellular carcinoma and two with cutaneous melanoma.

Method: immunoSEQ multiplex PCR; TCRdb's copy keeps in-frame clones and lacks some. The sample includes 70,000 or so clones, roughly 80% of them seen just once. This clone was seen only once. Mismatch with germline at one junction end may stem from a read error. CDR1 SNHLY and CDR2 FYNNEI come from the germline V gene. This CDR3 has 14 residues. Baseline was the first blood sampling point, followed by cycle 4 day 1 and cycle 7 day 1. This sequence originates from an adult with an advanced solid tumor such as melanoma, head and neck, liver or kidney cancer. This chain connects TRBV2 to TRBJ1-5, with a weak D call TRBD1 (6 bases). The specimen was CD4+ or CD8+ T cells sorted from blood, collected in a trial of the OX40 agonist ivuxolimab. CDR3 protein: CASSGEGGLREEAF. DNA for the CDR3: TGTGCCAGCAGTGGTGAGGGGGGACTTCGGGAAGAGGCTTTT.